The source of this TCR beta chain is a study of regulatory T cells in long-lasting Graves disease. Findings of the study overall: Persistent disease favored TRBV28, TRBJ1-2 and TRBJ2-5. Possibly, too few samples lowered accuracy.

Germline assignment: CDR1 SNHLY and CDR2 FYNNEI. J gave up 3 bases and V 4 bases, and 5 bases lay outside the gene matches. The CDR3 is made up of 15 amino acids. This clonotype has ten or more counts. The antigen is unknown. For TCR beta, libraries came from iRepertoire HTBI primers and Arm-PCR of CDR3 regions. TCRdb recomputed calls from the multiplex PCR reads with MiXCR, one row per CDR3 protein. The sample consists of a few hundred thousand distinct CDR3 sequences, around a fifth of them appearing once. Time point reported: persistent/refractory GD, antithyroid drugs over 5 years with positive TRAb. Generation of the TCR library employed RNA extracted from PBMCs. Graves' disease diagnosis was established per American Thyroid Association guidelines.

The TCR comes from a female donor with Graves disease. This chain connects TRBV2 to TRBJ1-1, with 10 bases lining up with TRBD1. Sequencing used peripheral blood mononuclear cells (PBMCs), obtained when the disease was refractory, from a patient treated with antithyroid drugs. CDR3 loop: CASSARDRGHTEAFF. The CDR3 coding sequence is TGTGCCAGCAGTGCCCGGGACAGGGGACACACTGAAGCTTTCTTT.